This T cell receptor (beta chain) is drawn from a study of naive and memory T cell subsets. This clonotype has at least ten counts. Both TRBC1 and TRBC2 were covered by a beta constant-region primer of two equimolar oligonucleotides. Four rounds of PCR amplified the ligated cDNA using nested alpha and beta constant-region primers plus SP2. MiXCR, applied by TCRdb to the UMI-ligation and nested PCR reads, yields one record per CDR3 protein. The sample consists of approximately 29,000 distinct CDR3 sequences, around 20% of them appearing once. V was shortened by 4 bases and J by 0 bases, with 13 bases between the two germline ends. Germline CDR1 is SGHRS and CDR2 is YFSETQ. CDR3 length equals 15 residues.

The chain is built from TRBV5-1 and TRBJ2-5; D remains ambiguous. The source is a human donor in good health. The sequencing sample was made of effector memory CD4+ T cells from blood. As for subset: effector memory, CD45RA- CD27-. The CDR3 region is CASSRPGRDQETQYF. The CDR3 DNA reads TGCGCCAGCAGCCGACCTGGACGGGACCAAGAGACCCAGTACTTC.